These 24 T cell receptor beta chains were sequenced from one sample in a study of blood T cell repertoires in COVID-19 (dated by TCRdb to the early 2020s). Library preparation employed the immunoSEQ multiplex PCR assay. Not all clones reach the TCRdb copy of this immuneACCESS table, which keeps in-frame sequences only. Checked studies attribute under half of the gap to unresolved V genes and leave the rest unexplained. Within this sample are 100,000 or so clones, with 65% to 90% of them counted one time only. The top ten clones comprise less than 45% of the sample. Sequences were obtained from peripheral blood. These receptors were taken from a man at least 80 years old with acute or convalescent COVID-19.

The chain is built from TRBV7-2 and TRBJ1-6; D remains ambiguous. Between the trimmed V and J ends, which lost 6 bases and 7 bases, there was a span of 10 bases. This CDR3 spans 13 amino acids. The V gene's germline CDR1 is SGHTA and CDR2 FQGNSA. CDR3 sequence (DNA): TGTGCCAGCAGTCCCCGCGGGAATTCACCCCTCCACTTT. Residues: CASSPRGNSPLHF.

The J gene is TRBJ2-1, the V gene TRBV27, with unresolved D. Trimming left V 2 bases short and J 1 base short, with 6 bases between. Germline CDR1 MNHEY, CDR2 SMNVEV (reference sequence). This CDR3 has 14 residues. The CDR3 protein is CASSLGGSYNEQFF. The CDR3 DNA reads as TGTGCCAGCAGTTTAGGCGGTTCCTACAATGAGCAGTTCTTC.

This clone was recorded once. The V and J genes are TRBV11-3 and TRBJ2-1; 9 nucleotides agree with TRBD1. V was clipped by 3 bases and J by 2 bases; unmatched bases: 5. Germline lookup yields CDR1 SGHNT and CDR2 YENEEA. The CDR3 runs 16 residues. The CDR3 region is CASSFKQGAPYNEQFF. Here the CDR3 DNA reads TGTGCCAGCAGCTTTAAACAGGGGGCCCCCTACAATGAGCAGTTCTTC. Full variable domain (rest looked up from reference TRBV11-3 and TRBJ2-1): EAGVVQSPRYKIIEKKQPVAFWCNPISGHNTLYWYLQNLGQGPELLIRYENEEAVDDSQLPKDRFSAERLKGVDSTLKIQPAELGDSAVYLCASSFKQGAPYNEQFFGPGTRLTVL.

The chain is built from TRBV5-5 and TRBJ1-6; maybe TRBD1 (5 bases). The germline V gene has CDR1 SGHKS and CDR2 YYEKEE (reference sequence). This CDR3 spans 15 amino acids. V was cut by 0 bases and J by 9 bases, with 13 bases left in between. For the CDR3, the DNA is TGTGCCAGCAGCTTGGTGTCAGGGAGGGGTTCACCCCTCCACTTT. This translates into CASSLVSGRGSPLHF.

This clone was recorded only once. V and J are TRBV29-1 and TRBJ1-4, with a weak D call TRBD1 (6 bases). V lost 4 bases, J lost 5 bases, and 11 bases lay in between. Per the germline V gene, CDR1 is SQVTM and CDR2 is ANQGSEA. The CDR3 is 13 residues long. CDR3 in DNA: TGCAGCGTTGTGACAGGCTCAAATGAAAAACTGTTTTTT. The encoded protein is CSVVTGSNEKLFF.

The chain links TRBV18 to TRBJ2-5; D is possibly TRBD2 (5 bases). Trimming left V 5 bases short and J 5 bases short, with 12 bases between. The germline V gene has CDR1 KGHSH and CDR2 LQKENI. The CDR3 contains 13 residues. CDR3: CASSFSVGETQYF. The CDR3 DNA is TGTGCCAGCTCATTTAGCGTAGGGGAGACCCAGTACTTC.

The chain combines TRBV9 with TRBJ2-2; maybe TRBD2 (5 bases). V lost 2 bases to trimming and J lost 1 base, with 12 bases between them. The CDR3 loop spans 16 amino acids. In germline, CDR1 is SGDLS, CDR2 YYNGEE. The CDR3 region is CASSVLPGENTGELFF. CDR3 coding DNA: TGTGCCAGCAGCGTCTTGCCCGGGGAGAACACCGGGGAGCTGTTTTTT. The full variable domain, rest sourced from reference TRBV9 and TRBJ2-2, is DSGVTQTPKHLITATGQRVTLRCSPRSGDLSVYWYQQSLDQGLQFLIQYYNGEERAKGNILERFSAQQFPDLHSELNLSSLELGDSALYFCASSVLPGENTGELFFGEGSRLTVL.

The gene calls are TRBV10-3 and TRBJ2-3, with TRBD2 matching 7 bases. Germline CDR1 ENHRY, CDR2 SYGVKD. V was pared by 2 bases and J by 5 bases, with 7 bases of the junction left unmatched. The CDR3 is 15 residues long. The DNA of the CDR3 is TGTGCCATCAGTGAGCGGGGAGGGGCAGGAGATACGCAGTATTTT. Protein: CAISERGGAGDTQYF.

This clone was recorded a few times. This sequence joins TRBV28 and TRBJ1-5; D unclear. The CDR3 is made up of 11 amino acids. CDR1 is MDHEN, CDR2 SYDVKM, per germline. Trimming took 4 bases from V and 5 from J, leaving 3 bases between them. In nucleotides, the CDR3 is TGTGCCAGCAGTTCCTATCAGCCCCAGCATTTT. It is translated as CASSSYQPQHF.

CDR3 sequence: CASSPTPTVNTEAFF. The CDR3 coding sequence is TGCGCCAGCAGCCCGACTCCGACGGTGAACACTGAAGCTTTCTTT. The chain combines TRBV5-1 with TRBJ1-1, with no clear D. This CDR3 region has 15 residues. Trimming shortened V by 4 bases and J by 0 bases, and 13 bases separated the two germline ends. CDR1 SGHRS and CDR2 YFSETQ come from the germline V gene.

This clone has just one count. The chain is built from TRBV6-2 or TRBV6-3 and TRBJ2-6, with D unresolved. Trimming took off 0 bases at V and 3 bases at J, with 12 bases between the two ends. Germline CDR1 and CDR2: MNHEY and SVGEGT. This CDR3 has 17 residues. The CDR3 bases are TGTGCCAGCAGTTACTCGAGTAGCCGGGTTGGGGCCAACGTCCTGACTTTC. Translation gives CASSYSSSRVGANVLTF.

This chain uses TRBV19 with TRBJ2-5; 10 bases align to TRBD2. This CDR3 contains 14 residues. Germline loops: CDR1 LNHDA, CDR2 SQIVND (reference sequence). The ends lost 8 bases at V and 9 bases at J; junction bases unmatched: 12. CDR3 sequence: CASEDASGRRAQYF. The CDR3 nucleotides are TGTGCCAGTGAAGACGCTAGCGGGAGAAGAGCCCAGTACTTC.

The chain couples TRBV29-1 to TRBJ2-3; 8 nucleotides agree with TRBD2. Germline V gives CDR1 SQVTM, CDR2 ANQGSEA. Unmatched junction bases numbered 8, after V lost 7 bases and J lost 2 bases. CDR3 size: 14 residues. The CDR3 spells CSALSGTATDTQYF. DNA of the CDR3: TGCAGCGCTCTTAGCGGGACTGCCACAGATACGCAGTATTTT.

The chain has TRBV18 and TRBJ1-1; D is unclear. Germline V gene data show CDR1 as KGHSH and CDR2 as LQKENI. The CDR3 sequence is 14 residues long. V lost 2 bases and J 1 base, leaving 8 bases between the germline ends. CDR3 amino acids: CASSPGQTNTEAFF. The CDR3 nucleotides are TGTGCCAGCTCACCAGGGCAGACGAACACTGAAGCTTTCTTT. Using reference TRBV18 and TRBJ1-1 for the parts outside the CDR3, the full variable domain is NAGVMQNPRHLVRRRGQEARLRCSPMKGHSHVYWYRQLPEEGLKFMVYLQKENIIDESGMPKERFSAEFPKEGPSILRIQQVVRGDSAAYFCASSPGQTNTEAFFGQGTRLTVV.

The CDR3 here is CASSYSGIGTDTQYF. CDR3 DNA sequence: TGTGCCAGCAGCTATAGCGGGATTGGCACAGATACGCAGTATTTT. V gene TRBV3-1 (or the pseudogene TRBV3-2) combines with J gene TRBJ2-3; the match to TRBD2 covers 8 bases. The V and J ends lost 5 bases and 1 base, in that order; junction bases with no gene match: 5. Germline V gene lookup returns CDR1 LGHDT and CDR2 YNNKEL (reference sequence). CDR3 length equals 15 residues.

The genes are TRBV28 and TRBJ1-1, with D tentatively TRBD1 (5 bases). Trimming left V 3 bases short and J 2 bases short, with 7 bases between. Germline lookup yields CDR1 MDHEN and CDR2 SYDVKM. The CDR3 is made up of 13 amino acids. The chain's CDR3 is CASSFDSNTEAFF. As DNA, the CDR3 is TGTGCCAGCAGTTTTGACAGTAACACTGAAGCTTTCTTT.

Only one count was recorded for this clone. Germline and junction disagree at one end, which may indicate a read error. The CDR3 reads CANSLTTGEILEQYF. The DNA of the CDR3 is TGTGCCAACAGCCTGACGACAGGGGAAATCCTCGAGCAGTACTTC. The chain combines TRBV7-9 with TRBJ2-7; 8 nucleotides agree with TRBD1. This CDR3 spans 15 amino acids. The germline V gene encodes CDR1 SEHNR and CDR2 FQNEAQ (reference sequence).

The rearrangement links TRBV25-1 to TRBJ1-2, with D unclear. V dropped 4 bases and J dropped 5 bases, with 8 bases sitting between them. The germline V gene has CDR1 MGHDK and CDR2 SYGVNS. The CDR3 loop spans 12 amino acids. CDR3 nucleotides: TGTGCCAGCAGTGGTAGTGGTTATGGCTACACCTTC. This gives the protein CASSGSGYGYTF.

V is TRBV6-6 and J is TRBJ2-7; 9 bases agree with TRBD1. Germline CDR1 and CDR2: MNHNY and SVGAGI (reference sequence). The CDR3 extends over 15 amino acids. The junction had 9 bases not matched to a gene; V was cut back by 6 bases and J by 3 bases. As DNA, the CDR3 is TGTGCCAGCAGATCCCAAGGGACAGGGAGCTACGAGCAGTACTTC. Its translation is CASRSQGTGSYEQYF.

This clone was seen a few times. V is TRBV6-5 and J is TRBJ1-1, with D possibly being TRBD1 (6 bases). Germline lookup yields CDR1 MNHEY and CDR2 SVGAGI. The length of the CDR3 is 15 residues. The V gene lost 0 bases and the J gene lost 1 base, with 9 bases spanning the gap. This CDR3 reads CASSYSDRRNTEAFF. CDR3 DNA: TGTGCCAGCAGTTACTCGGACAGACGGAACACTGAAGCTTTCTTT.

The rearrangement joins TRBV6-6 to TRBJ1-2, with TRBD1 as a possible D gene (6 bases). Germline CDR1 reads MNHNY; CDR2 reads SVGAGI (reference sequence). The CDR3 totals 13 residues. Trimming shortened V by 4 bases and J by 4 bases, and 10 bases separated the two germline ends. The CDR3 protein is CASSSGAGYGYTF. The CDR3 DNA sequence: TGTGCCAGCAGTTCAGGGGCAGGCTATGGCTACACCTTC.

This CDR3 is CATGTGYNLGQPQHF. The CDR3 DNA is TGTGCCACCGGGACAGGGTATAACCTGGGACAGCCCCAGCATTTT. This chain joins TRBV15 and TRBJ1-5, with 9 bases aligning to TRBD1. After removal of 8 bases from V and 7 bases from J, the junction contained 12 bases not matched to a gene. This CDR3 comprises 15 residues. CDR1 and CDR2 from the germline V gene are LNHNV and YYDKDF (reference sequence).

The chain carries TRBV7-8 and TRBJ2-1; a possible D gene is TRBD2 (6 bases). Per germline, CDR1 SGHVS and CDR2 FQNEAQ. This CDR3 region has 14 residues. The ends were cut back, 1 base at V and 10 bases at J, with 14 bases in the middle. The CDR3 DNA reads as TGTGCCAGCAGCTTAGGGGGACTCTCTTGGGAGCAGTTCTTC. Translation gives CASSLGGLSWEQFF.

This clone was found once. V gene TRBV6-5 combines with J gene TRBJ2-3; 10 bases fit TRBD1. This CDR3 comprises 15 residues. Germline CDR1 reads MNHEY; CDR2 reads SVGAGI. Trimming removed 5 bases from V and 3 bases from J; junction bases left unmatched: 5. The CDR3 nucleotides read TGTGCCAGCAGTCGACAGGGGGCGAGAACAGATACGCAGTATTTT. This encodes CASSRQGARTDTQYF.